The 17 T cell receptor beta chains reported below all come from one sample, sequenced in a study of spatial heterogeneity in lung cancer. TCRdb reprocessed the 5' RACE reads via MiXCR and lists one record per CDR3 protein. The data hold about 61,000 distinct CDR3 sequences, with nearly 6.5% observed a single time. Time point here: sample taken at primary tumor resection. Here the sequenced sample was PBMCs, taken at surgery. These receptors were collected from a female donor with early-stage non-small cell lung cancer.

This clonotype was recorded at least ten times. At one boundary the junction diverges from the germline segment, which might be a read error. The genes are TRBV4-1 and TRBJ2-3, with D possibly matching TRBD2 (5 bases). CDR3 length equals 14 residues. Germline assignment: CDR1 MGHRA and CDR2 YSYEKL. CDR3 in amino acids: CASSSEDRQGRRDF. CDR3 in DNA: TGCGCCAGCAGCTCAGAGGATAGGCAAGGGAGAAGAGATTTT.

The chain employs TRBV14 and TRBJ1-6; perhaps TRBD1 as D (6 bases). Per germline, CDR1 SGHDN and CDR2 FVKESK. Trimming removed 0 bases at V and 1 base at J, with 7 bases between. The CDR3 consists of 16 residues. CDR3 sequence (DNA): TGTGCCAGCAGCCAAGAGCAGGGGTCCTATAATTCACCCCTCCACTTT. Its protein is CASSQEQGSYNSPLHF. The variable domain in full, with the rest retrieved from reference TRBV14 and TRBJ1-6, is EAGVTQFPSHSVIEKGQTVTLRCDPISGHDNLYWYRRVMGKEIKFLLHFVKESKQDESGMPNNRFLAERTGGTYSTLKVQPAELEDSGVYFCASSQEQGSYNSPLHFGNGTRLTVT.

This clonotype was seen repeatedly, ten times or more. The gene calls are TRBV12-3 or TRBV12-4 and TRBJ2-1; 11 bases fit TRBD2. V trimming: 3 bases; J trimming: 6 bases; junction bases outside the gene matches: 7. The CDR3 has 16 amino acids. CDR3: CASSFETSGAVNEQFF. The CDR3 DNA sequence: TGTGCCAGCAGTTTCGAGACTAGCGGGGCTGTCAATGAGCAGTTCTTC.

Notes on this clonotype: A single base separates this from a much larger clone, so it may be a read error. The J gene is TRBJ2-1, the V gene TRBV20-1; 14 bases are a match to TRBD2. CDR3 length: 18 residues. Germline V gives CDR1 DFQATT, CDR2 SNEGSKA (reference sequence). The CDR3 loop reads CKADRGLAGDRPYNEQFF. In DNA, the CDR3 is TGCAAGGCCGACCGGGGACTAGCGGGGGACCGACCCTACAATGAGCAGTTCTTC.

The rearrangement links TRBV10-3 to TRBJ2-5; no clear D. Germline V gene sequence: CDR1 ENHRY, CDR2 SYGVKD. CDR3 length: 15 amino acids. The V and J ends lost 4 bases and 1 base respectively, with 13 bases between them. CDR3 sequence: CAISVGKTAQETQYF. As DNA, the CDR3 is TGTGCCATCAGTGTGGGCAAGACGGCCCAAGAGACCCAGTACTTC.

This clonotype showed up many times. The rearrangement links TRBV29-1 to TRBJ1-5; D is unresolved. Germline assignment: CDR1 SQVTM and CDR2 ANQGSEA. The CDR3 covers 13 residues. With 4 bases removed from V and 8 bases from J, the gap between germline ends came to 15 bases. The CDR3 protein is CSVADVSWEPQHF. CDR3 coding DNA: TGCAGCGTTGCCGATGTGAGCTGGGAGCCCCAGCATTTT.

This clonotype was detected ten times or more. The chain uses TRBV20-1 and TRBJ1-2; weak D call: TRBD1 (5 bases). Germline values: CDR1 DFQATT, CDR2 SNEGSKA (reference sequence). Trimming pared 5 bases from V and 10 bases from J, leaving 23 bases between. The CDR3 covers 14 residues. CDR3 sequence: CSALGEGSLPNYTF. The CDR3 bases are TGCAGTGCTCTAGGGGAGGGCAGTCTCCCCAACTACACCTTC.

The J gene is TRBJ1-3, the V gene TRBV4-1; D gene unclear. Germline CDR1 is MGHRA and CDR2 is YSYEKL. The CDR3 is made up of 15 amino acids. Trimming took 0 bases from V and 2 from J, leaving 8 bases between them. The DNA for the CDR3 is TGCGCCAGCAGCCAAGACTGGACGGCTGGAAACACCATATATTTT. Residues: CASSQDWTAGNTIYF.

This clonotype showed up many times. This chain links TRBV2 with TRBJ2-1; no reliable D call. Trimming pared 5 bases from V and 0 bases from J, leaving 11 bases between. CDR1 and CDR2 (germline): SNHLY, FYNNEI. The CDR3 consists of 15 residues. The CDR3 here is CASSPAAISYNEQFF. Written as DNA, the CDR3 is TGTGCCAGCAGTCCGGCTGCGATCTCCTACAATGAGCAGTTCTTC.

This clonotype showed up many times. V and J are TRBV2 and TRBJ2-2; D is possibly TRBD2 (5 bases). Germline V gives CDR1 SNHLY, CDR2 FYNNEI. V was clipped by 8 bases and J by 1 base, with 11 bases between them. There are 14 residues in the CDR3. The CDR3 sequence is CASGGLQNTGELFF. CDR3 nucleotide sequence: TGTGCCAGCGGTGGACTGCAGAACACCGGGGAGCTGTTTTTT. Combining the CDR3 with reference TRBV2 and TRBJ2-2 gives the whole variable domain EPEVTQTPSHQVTQMGQEVILRCVPISNHLYFYWYRQILGQKVEFLVSFYNNEISEKSEIFDDQFSVERPDGSNFTLKIRSTKLEDSAMYFCASGGLQNTGELFFGEGSRLTVL.

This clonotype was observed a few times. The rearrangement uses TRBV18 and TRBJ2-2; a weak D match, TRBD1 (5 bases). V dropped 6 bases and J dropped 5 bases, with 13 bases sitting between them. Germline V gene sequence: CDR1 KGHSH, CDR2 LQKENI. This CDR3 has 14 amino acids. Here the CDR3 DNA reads TGTGCCAGCTCTCCTGACAGACTTACCGGGGAGCTGTTTTTT. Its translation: CASSPDRLTGELFF.

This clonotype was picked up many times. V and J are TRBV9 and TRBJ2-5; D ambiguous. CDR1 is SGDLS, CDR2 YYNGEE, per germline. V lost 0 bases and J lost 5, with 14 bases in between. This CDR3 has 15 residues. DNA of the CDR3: TGTGCCAGCAGCGTAGCTGGGGAACAAGGGGAGACCCAGTACTTC. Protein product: CASSVAGEQGETQYF.

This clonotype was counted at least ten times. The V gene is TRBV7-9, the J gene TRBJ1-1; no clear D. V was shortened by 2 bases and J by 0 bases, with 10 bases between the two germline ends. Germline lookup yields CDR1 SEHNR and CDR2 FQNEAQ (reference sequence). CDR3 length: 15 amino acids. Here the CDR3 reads CASSLLLGMNTEAFF. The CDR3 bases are TGTGCCAGCAGCTTACTTCTGGGGATGAACACTGAAGCTTTCTTT.

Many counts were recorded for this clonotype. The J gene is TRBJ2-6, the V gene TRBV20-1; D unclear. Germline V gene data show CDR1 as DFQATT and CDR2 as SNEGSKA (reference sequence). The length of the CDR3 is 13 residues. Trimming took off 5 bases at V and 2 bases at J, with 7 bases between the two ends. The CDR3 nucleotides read TGCAGTGCTTCCTTCCCTGGGGCCAACGTCCTGACTTTC. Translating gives CSASFPGANVLTF.

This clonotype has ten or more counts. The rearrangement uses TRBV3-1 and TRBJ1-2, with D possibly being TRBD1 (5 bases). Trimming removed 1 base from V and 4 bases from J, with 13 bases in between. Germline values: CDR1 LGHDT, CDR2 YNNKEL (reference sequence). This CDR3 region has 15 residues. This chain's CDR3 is CASSQATALGYGYTF. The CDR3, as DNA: TGTGCCAGCAGCCAAGCGACAGCTTTGGGCTATGGCTACACCTTC.

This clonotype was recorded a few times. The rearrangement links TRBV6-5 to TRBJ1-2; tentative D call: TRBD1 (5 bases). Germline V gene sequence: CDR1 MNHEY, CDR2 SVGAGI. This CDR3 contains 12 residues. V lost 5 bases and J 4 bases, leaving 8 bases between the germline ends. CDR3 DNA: TGTGCCAGCAGTCGGGGGGGCTATGGCTACACCTTC. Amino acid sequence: CASSRGGYGYTF.

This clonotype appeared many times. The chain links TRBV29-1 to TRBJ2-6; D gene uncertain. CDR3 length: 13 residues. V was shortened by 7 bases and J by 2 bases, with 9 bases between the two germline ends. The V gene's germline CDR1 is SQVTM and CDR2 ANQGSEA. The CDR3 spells CSAQAAGANVLTF. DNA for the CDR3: TGCAGCGCCCAGGCGGCTGGGGCCAACGTCCTGACTTTC.